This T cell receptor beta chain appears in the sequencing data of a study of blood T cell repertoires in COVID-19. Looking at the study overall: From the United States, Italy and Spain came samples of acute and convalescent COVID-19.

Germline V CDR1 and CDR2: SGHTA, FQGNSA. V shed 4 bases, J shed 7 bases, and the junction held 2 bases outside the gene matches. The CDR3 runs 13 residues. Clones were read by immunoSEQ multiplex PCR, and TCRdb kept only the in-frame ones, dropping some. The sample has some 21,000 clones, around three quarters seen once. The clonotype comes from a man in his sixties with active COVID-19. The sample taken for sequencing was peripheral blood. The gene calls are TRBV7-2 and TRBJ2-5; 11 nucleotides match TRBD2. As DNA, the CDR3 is TGTGCCAGCAGCTCTCTAGCGGGAGGGACCCAGTACTTC. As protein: CASSSLAGGTQYF.